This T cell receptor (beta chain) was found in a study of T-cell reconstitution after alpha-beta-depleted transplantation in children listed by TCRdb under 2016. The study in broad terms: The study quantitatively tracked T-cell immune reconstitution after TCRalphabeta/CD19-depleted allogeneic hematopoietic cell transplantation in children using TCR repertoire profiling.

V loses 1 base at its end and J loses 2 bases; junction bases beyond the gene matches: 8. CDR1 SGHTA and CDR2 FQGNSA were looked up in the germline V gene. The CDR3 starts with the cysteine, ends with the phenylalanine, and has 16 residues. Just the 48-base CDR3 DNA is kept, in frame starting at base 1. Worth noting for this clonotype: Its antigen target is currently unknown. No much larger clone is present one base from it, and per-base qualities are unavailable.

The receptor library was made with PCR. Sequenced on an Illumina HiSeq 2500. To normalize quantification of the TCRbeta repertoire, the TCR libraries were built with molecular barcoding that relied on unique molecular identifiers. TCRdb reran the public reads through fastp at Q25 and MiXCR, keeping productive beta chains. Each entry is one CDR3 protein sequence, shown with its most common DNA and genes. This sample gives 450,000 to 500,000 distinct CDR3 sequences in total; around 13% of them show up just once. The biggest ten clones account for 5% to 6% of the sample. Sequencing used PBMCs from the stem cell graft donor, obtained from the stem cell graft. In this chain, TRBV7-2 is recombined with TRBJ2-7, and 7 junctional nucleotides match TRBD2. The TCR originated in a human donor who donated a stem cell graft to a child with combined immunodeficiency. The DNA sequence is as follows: TGTGCCAGCAGCTTAGTAGTAGCGGGCGACACCTACGAGCAGTACTTC. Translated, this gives CASSLVVAGDTYEQYF.